This is a list of T cell receptor beta chains from one sample in a study of OX40 agonist ivuxolimab in advanced cancers. Method: immunoSEQ multiplex PCR; TCRdb's copy keeps in-frame clones and lacks some. The sample has fewer than 40,000 clones, roughly 87% seen once. The specimen was CD4+ or CD8+ T cells sorted from blood, collected in a trial of the OX40 agonist ivuxolimab. These receptors originate from an adult with an advanced solid tumor such as melanoma, head and neck, liver or kidney cancer. The CDR3 runs from the conserved cysteine through the conserved F or W. D genes are given only for firm matches. Clone size appears in some rows only: once, few, many, or a class for an expanded clone.

j_gene: TRBJ2-2; d_gene: .; abundance: .; v_gene: TRBV6-4; CDR3nt: TGTGCCAGCAGTGACAAAAACACCGGGGAGCTGTTTTTT; CDR3aa: CASSDKNTGELFF
j_gene: TRBJ1-1; d_gene: .; abundance: .; v_gene: TRBV7-9; CDR3nt: TGTGCCAGCAGCTTAGTTCAGGGCACAACTGAAGCTTTCTTT; CDR3aa: CASSLVQGTTEAFF
j_gene: TRBJ1-2; d_gene: TRBD1; abundance: .; v_gene: TRBV18; CDR3nt: TGTGCCAGCTCACCACCGATAGGGGGCGGCTATGGCTACACCTTC; CDR3aa: CASSPPIGGGYGYTF
j_gene: TRBJ1-2; d_gene: .; abundance: .; v_gene: TRBV27; CDR3nt: TGTGCCAGCAGTTTACACGGGGATGGCTACACCTTC; CDR3aa: CASSLHGDGYTF
j_gene: TRBJ1-1; d_gene: .; abundance: .; v_gene: TRBV2; CDR3nt: TGTGCCAGCAGTGCCCTCGCCGGAGACACTGAAGCTTTCTTT; CDR3aa: CASSALAGDTEAFF
j_gene: TRBJ2-3; d_gene: TRBD2; abundance: .; v_gene: TRBV4-3; CDR3nt: TGCGCCAGCAGCCAAGAAGGACTAGCGGGGGGTTCAGATACGCAGTATTTT; CDR3aa: CASSQEGLAGGSDTQYF
j_gene: TRBJ1-2; d_gene: .; abundance: .; v_gene: TRBV6-4; CDR3nt: TGTGCCCGAGGGAATGGCTACACCTTC; CDR3aa: CARGNGYTF
j_gene: TRBJ1-2; d_gene: .; abundance: .; v_gene: TRBV10-3; CDR3nt: TGTGCCATCAGTGATCGGGAGCTCGGCTATGGCTACACCTTC; CDR3aa: CAISDRELGYGYTF
j_gene: TRBJ1-4; d_gene: TRBD1; abundance: once; v_gene: TRBV18; CDR3nt: TGTGCCAGCTCACCAGAGCGGGACAGCCTTGCAACTAATGAAAAACTGTTTTTT; CDR3aa: CASSPERDSLATNEKLFF
j_gene: TRBJ1-3; d_gene: .; abundance: .; v_gene: TRBV2; CDR3nt: TGTGCCAGCAGTGTCGGCCCAAGGGCTGGAAACACCATATATTTT; CDR3aa: CASSVGPRAGNTIYF
j_gene: TRBJ2-7; d_gene: TRBD1; abundance: few; v_gene: TRBV7-6; CDR3nt: TGTGCCAGCAGCTTAGGTGAAGGGGGCGTCTACGAGCAGTACTTC; CDR3aa: CASSLGEGGVYEQYF
j_gene: TRBJ1-5; d_gene: .; abundance: few; v_gene: TRBV4-1; CDR3nt: TGCGCCAGCAGCCAAGGTCAAAGCAATCAGCCCCAGCATTTT; CDR3aa: CASSQGQSNQPQHF
j_gene: TRBJ2-1; d_gene: TRBD1; abundance: .; v_gene: TRBV29-1; CDR3nt: TGCAGCGTTCAGCACTTTCGGGACAGGGGTACCGATGAGCAGTTCTTC; CDR3aa: CSVQHFRDRGTDEQFF
j_gene: TRBJ2-1; d_gene: TRBD2; abundance: medium-sized; v_gene: TRBV4-1; CDR3nt: TGCGCCAGCAGCGAAGGACTAGCGGGGGCCCTCAATGAGCAGTTCTTC; CDR3aa: CASSEGLAGALNEQFF
j_gene: TRBJ2-7; d_gene: TRBD1; abundance: .; v_gene: TRBV9; CDR3nt: TGTGCCAGCAGCGGAGGGGACAGGGGTTACTACGAGCAGTACTTC; CDR3aa: CASSGGDRGYYEQYF
j_gene: TRBJ1-1; d_gene: .; abundance: .; v_gene: TRBV5-4; CDR3nt: TGTGCCAGCAGCCCGGATATGAACACTGAAGCTTTCTTT; CDR3aa: CASSPDMNTEAFF
j_gene: TRBJ1-2; d_gene: TRBD1; abundance: few; v_gene: TRBV2; CDR3nt: TGTGCCAGCAGTGAGAGACAGGGTTTTGACGGCTACACCTTC; CDR3aa: CASSERQGFDGYTF
j_gene: TRBJ1-5; d_gene: TRBD1; abundance: .; v_gene: TRBV5-4; CDR3nt: TGTGCCAGCAGCTTGGGACAGGGGTTGGGTCAGCCCCAGCATTTT; CDR3aa: CASSLGQGLGQPQHF
j_gene: TRBJ2-4; d_gene: .; abundance: few; v_gene: TRBV27; CDR3nt: TGTGCCAGCAGCCGGAATACTGTGGCCAAAAACATTCAGTACTTC; CDR3aa: CASSRNTVAKNIQYF
j_gene: TRBJ1-4; d_gene: .; abundance: .; v_gene: TRBV30; CDR3nt: TGTGCCTGGAGTCCCGTAATTCAGCCAACTAATGAAAAACTGTTTTTT; CDR3aa: CAWSPVIQPTNEKLFF
j_gene: TRBJ1-2; d_gene: TRBD1; abundance: .; v_gene: TRBV18; CDR3nt: TGTGCCAGCTCACGACGACGGGACAGCGATTACTATGGCTACACCTTC; CDR3aa: CASSRRRDSDYYGYTF
j_gene: TRBJ1-4; d_gene: .; abundance: .; v_gene: TRBV27; CDR3nt: TGTGCCAGCAGTTTATCGGAAGGACAGAGAGGGCGGGAAAAACTGTTTTTT; CDR3aa: CASSLSEGQRGREKLFF
j_gene: TRBJ1-1; d_gene: .; abundance: .; v_gene: TRBV10-3; CDR3nt: TGTGCCATCAGTCGGGACGGTGGAAACACTGAAGCTTTCTTT; CDR3aa: CAISRDGGNTEAFF
j_gene: TRBJ2-3; d_gene: TRBD1; abundance: .; v_gene: TRBV11-1; CDR3nt: TGTGCCAGCAGCCGTACCGGGACAGGGGCAGATACGCAGTATTTT; CDR3aa: CASSRTGTGADTQYF
j_gene: TRBJ2-1; d_gene: TRBD2; abundance: .; v_gene: TRBV5-1; CDR3nt: TGCGCCAGCAGCTTAGATGCGACTAGCGGGGGCTACTCCTACAATGAGCAGTTCTTC; CDR3aa: CASSLDATSGGYSYNEQFF
j_gene: TRBJ1-2; d_gene: .; abundance: .; v_gene: TRBV10-2; CDR3nt: TGCGCCAGCAGTGAGTCAGAACAAGACACAACTTATGGCTACACCTTC; CDR3aa: CASSESEQDTTYGYTF
j_gene: TRBJ2-1; d_gene: TRBD2; abundance: .; v_gene: TRBV4-2; CDR3nt: TGTGCCAGCAGCCAAGAGGAGGGCGGGGGGGCGCCTGAGCAGTTCTTC; CDR3aa: CASSQEEGGGAPEQFF